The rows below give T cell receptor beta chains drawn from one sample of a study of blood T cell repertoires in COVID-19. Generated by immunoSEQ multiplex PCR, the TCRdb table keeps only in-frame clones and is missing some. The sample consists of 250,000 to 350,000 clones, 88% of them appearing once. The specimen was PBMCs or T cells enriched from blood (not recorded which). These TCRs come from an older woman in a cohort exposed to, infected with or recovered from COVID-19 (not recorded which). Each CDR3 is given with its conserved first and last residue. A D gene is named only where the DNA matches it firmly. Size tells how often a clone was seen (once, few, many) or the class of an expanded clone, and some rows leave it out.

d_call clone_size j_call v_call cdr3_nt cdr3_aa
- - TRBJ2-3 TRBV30 TGTGCCTGGAGTTTGGGGGGAGTTAGCACAGATACGCAGTATTTT CAWSLGGVSTDTQYF
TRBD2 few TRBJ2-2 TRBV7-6 TGTGCCAGCAGCTCCCGAACCGGAATAGCGGGGAACACCGGGGAGCTGTTTTTT CASSSRTGIAGNTGELFF
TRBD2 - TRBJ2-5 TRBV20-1 TGCAGTGCTAGTGTATCTAGCGGGAGCACCCAGTACTTC CSASVSSGSTQYF
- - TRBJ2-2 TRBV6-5 TGTGCCAGCAGTCAGGGGACCTTGAACACCGGGGAGCTGTTTTTT CASSQGTLNTGELFF
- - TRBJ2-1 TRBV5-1 TGCGCCAGCAGAGGAGCGATCAGCTCCTACAATGAGCAGTTCTTC CASRGAISSYNEQFF
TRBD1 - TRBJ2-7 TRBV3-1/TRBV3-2 TGTGCCAGCAGCCAGTTTGACAGGGGGCGGATCAGCTCCTACGAGCAGTACTTC CASSQFDRGRISSYEQYF
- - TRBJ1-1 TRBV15 TGTGCCACCAGCAGAGAATCAAGGGGGGAAGCTTTCTTT CATSRESRGEAFF
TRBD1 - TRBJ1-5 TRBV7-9 TGTGCCAGCAGCAGCACGACAGGGAATCAGCCCCAGCATTTT CASSSTTGNQPQHF
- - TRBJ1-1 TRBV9 TGTGCCAGCAGCGTAGATCCCTCAGGGAAGGAAGCTTTCTTT CASSVDPSGKEAFF
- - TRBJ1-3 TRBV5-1 TGCGCCAGCAGCCCCTGGGCAGGGTCTGGAAACACCATATATTTT CASSPWAGSGNTIYF